The clone carrying this T cell receptor beta chain was picked up many times. As it was prepared, the TCRbeta library received unique molecular identifiers. TCRdb re-analysed the PCR reads in MiXCR, keeping a single row per CDR3 protein. The table records roughly 610,000 distinct CDR3 sequences, roughly a tenth of them present only once. Germline V gene lookup returns CDR1 DFQATT and CDR2 SNEGSKA (reference sequence). V lost 0 bases, J lost 2 bases, and 17 bases lay in between. CDR3 length: 16 residues. These data belong to a study of T-cell reconstitution after alpha-beta-depleted transplantation in children.

The TCR sequence derives from a human donor who donated a stem cell graft to a child with acute myeloid leukemia. This rearrangement joins TRBV20-1 to TRBJ2-7, with D hard to call. This material consisted of PBMCs from the stem cell graft donor, taken from the stem cell graft. The CDR3 DNA sequence: TGCAGTGCTAGAGATACCCGTTGGTGGAGAGCCTACGAGCAGTACTTC. Protein sequence: CSARDTRWWRAYEQYF.